The clone carrying this T cell receptor beta chain was recorded at least ten times. Ophthalmopathy patients showed a Clinical Activity Score of at least 3, NOSPECS grade of at least 4 and duration under 3 months. Pregnant or lactating patients were excluded, as were those with uncontrolled infection or other autoimmune disease. PBMCs were derived from about 10 ml fresh peripheral blood. These data are taken from a study of T cells in Graves' hyperthyroidism and ophthalmopathy. This CDR3 spans 12 amino acids. The V gene lost 4 bases and the J gene lost 8 bases, with 14 bases spanning the gap. The V gene's germline CDR1 is GTSNPN and CDR2 SVGIG (reference sequence). RNA transcripts yielded amplified TCR beta CDR3 regions. TCR CDR3 underwent first-round RT-PCR with the HTBI primer set. Each CDR3 protein gets one entry after TCRdb re-called the multiplex PCR reads with MiXCR. This table has about 520,000 distinct CDR3 sequences, approximately 24% appearing once.

The sequenced material came from blood. The sequence came from a woman in her twenties or thirties with Graves' ophthalmopathy. The chain is built from TRBV30 and TRBJ1-1; D not certain. CDR3 in DNA: TGTGCCTGGATTCCTAGAGTGCCCGAAGCTTTCTTT. It encodes CAWIPRVPEAFF.